The 13 T cell receptor beta chains in this list originate from one sample, sequenced in a study of T-cell memory formation after mild COVID-19. TCRdb called the 5' RACE reads again in MiXCR, with one record for every CDR3 protein. Of just over 300,000 distinct CDR3 sequences listed, 15% to 20% are singletons. The sample consisted of PBMCs or a T cell subset sorted from them (not recorded which). The receptors shown here come from a man between 18 and 29 years old who had mild COVID-19 (a few samples of this study predate the infection). Cell type and time point are not known.

V and J are TRBV30 and TRBJ2-5, with D tentatively TRBD2 (6 bases). The V and J ends lost 0 bases and 13 bases respectively, with 18 bases between them. This CDR3 has 13 residues. Germline assignment: CDR1 GTSNPN and CDR2 SVGIG (reference sequence). The CDR3 bases are TGTGCCTGGAGTGTAGCTGACCGGAGGAGGGTGTACTTC. It specifies CAWSVADRRRVYF.

The V and J genes are TRBV6-5 and TRBJ2-5; 9 bases are a match to TRBD2. Germline V lookup: CDR1 MNHEY, CDR2 SVGAGI. V shed 5 bases and J 5 bases; nucleotides not matched to a gene: 15. This CDR3 has 17 residues. CDR3 in DNA: TGTGCCAGCAGTCAAACTCTAGCGGGAACGGGACGGGAGACCCAGTACTTC. Its translation is CASSQTLAGTGRETQYF.

This clonotype turned up a few times. The V gene is TRBV18, the J gene TRBJ1-5; 8 nucleotides match TRBD1. The V gene's germline CDR1 is KGHSH and CDR2 LQKENI. This CDR3 region has 14 residues. With V trimmed by 3 bases and J by 6 bases, 4 bases remained unmatched. The CDR3 protein is CASSPGQGLQPQHF. CDR3 nucleotide sequence: TGTGCCAGCTCACCCGGACAGGGTCTTCAGCCCCAGCATTTT.

This chain joins TRBV12-3 or TRBV12-4 and TRBJ2-5, with TRBD2 matching over 8 bases. This CDR3 contains 15 residues. J lost 0 bases, V lost 8 bases, and 8 bases had no gene match. CDR3 nucleotides: TGTGCCAGCCGAACAGCGGGGGCTTACCAAGAGACCCAGTACTTC. It specifies CASRTAGAYQETQYF.

The table lists this clonotype with many counts. The gene calls are TRBV20-1 and TRBJ2-5; 9 nucleotides match TRBD2. The CDR3 covers 12 residues. V dropped 7 bases and J dropped 7; count of bases not matched to a gene: 7. In germline, CDR1 is DFQATT, CDR2 SNEGSKA (reference sequence). The CDR3 loop is CSGGGAGRTQYF. CDR3 nucleotides: TGCAGTGGCGGGGGGGCCGGGCGGACCCAGTACTTC.

This clonotype was seen a few times. The chain combines TRBV7-9 with TRBJ2-2, with a possible D match to TRBD2 (6 bases). The ends were cut back, 6 bases at V and 1 base at J, with 12 bases in the middle. The CDR3 totals 15 residues. Germline V lookup: CDR1 SEHNR, CDR2 FQNEAQ (reference sequence). The CDR3 spells CASSGGTLNTGELFF. CDR3 DNA: TGTGCCAGCAGTGGCGGGACGTTGAACACCGGGGAGCTGTTTTTT. The whole variable domain, filled in from reference TRBV7-9 and TRBJ2-2, reads DTGVSQNPRHKITKRGQNVTFRCDPISEHNRLYWYRQTLGQGPEFLTYFQNEAQLEKSRLLSDRFSAERPKGSFSTLEIQRTEQGDSAMYLCASSGGTLNTGELFFGEGSRLTVL.

This clonotype was observed a handful of times. The V and J genes are TRBV11-2 and TRBJ2-2; D uncertain. The CDR3 runs 14 residues. The germline gives CDR1 SGHAT, CDR2 FQNNGV. Trimming took off 4 bases at V and 6 bases at J, with 12 bases between the two ends. The CDR3 DNA is TGTGCCAGCAGCTCCGGAGACCTCTCCGGGGAGCTGTTTTTT. It specifies CASSSGDLSGELFF.

The chain is built from TRBV4-2 and TRBJ2-5; D gene unclear. Trimming cost V 0 bases and J 4 bases, with 9 bases left between them. Germline V gives CDR1 LGHNA, CDR2 YNFKEQ. This CDR3 is 14 amino acids long. The CDR3 sequence is CASSQEPLGETQYF. The CDR3 coding sequence is TGTGCCAGCAGCCAAGAGCCTTTGGGAGAGACCCAGTACTTC.

V and J are TRBV28 and TRBJ1-6, with a tentative D call TRBD1 (6 bases). The CDR3 is 13 residues long. V gave up 10 bases and J gave up 1 base, with 8 bases separating them. Per the germline V gene, CDR1 is MDHEN and CDR2 is SYDVKM. DNA of the CDR3: TGTGCCACTCAGGGGTCCTATAATTCACCCCTCCACTTT. The encoded protein is CATQGSYNSPLHF. The whole variable domain, filled in from reference TRBV28 and TRBJ1-6, reads DVKVTQSSRYLVKRTGEKVFLECVQDMDHENMFWYRQDPGLGLRLIYFSYDVKMKEKGDIPEGYSVSREKKERFSLILESASTNQTSMYLCATQGSYNSPLHFGNGTRLTVT.

This clonotype was found many times. The chain links TRBV6-2 or TRBV6-3 to TRBJ2-1; 10 nucleotides match TRBD2. The J segment lost 4 bases and the V segment lost 5 bases, leaving 5 bases of the junction unmatched. The CDR3 has 15 amino acids. In germline, CDR1 is MNHEY, CDR2 SVGEGT. CDR3 sequence reads: CASSPLAGEYNEQFF. CDR3 sequence (DNA): TGTGCCAGCAGTCCTCTAGCGGGGGAGTACAATGAGCAGTTCTTC.

The genes are TRBV20-1 and TRBJ2-6, with D perhaps matching TRBD2 (5 bases). V was pared by 1 base and J by 4 bases, with 11 bases between. Germline CDR1 DFQATT, CDR2 SNEGSKA (reference sequence). The CDR3 totals 15 residues. This CDR3 reads CSARASGNGANVLTF. The CDR3 DNA sequence: TGCAGTGCTAGAGCGTCCGGGAACGGGGCCAACGTCCTGACTTTC.

This chain connects TRBV9 to TRBJ1-6; possibly TRBD1 for D (5 bases). This CDR3 region has 17 residues. Trimming removed 0 bases at V and 5 bases at J, with 15 bases between. Germline V gene lookup returns CDR1 SGDLS and CDR2 YYNGEE. The CDR3 nucleotides are TGTGCCAGCAGCGTAGATGGCAGGGCGTGGGATAATTCACCCCTCCACTTT. Its translation: CASSVDGRAWDNSPLHF.

This clonotype has a handful of counts. The chain uses TRBV19 and TRBJ1-2; D is possibly TRBD1 (5 bases). CDR3 size: 13 residues. V lost 4 bases, J lost 7 bases, and 13 bases lay in between. Per germline, CDR1 LNHDA and CDR2 SQIVND (reference sequence). The CDR3 loop reads CASSTLGPGGYTF. The DNA of the CDR3 is TGTGCCAGTAGTACGTTGGGGCCTGGTGGCTACACCTTC.